This T cell receptor beta chain comes out of a study of technical replicates of blood from four donors. TCRdb keeps only in-frame clones here, not all; method: immunoSEQ multiplex PCR. The data contain tens of thousands of clones, 90% of them singletons. The sequence came from a human donor in good health. Some clones in this sample may be carry-over from other donors' samples. Sequenced material: PBMCs.

The CDR3 is CASRPWGVLYGYTF. CDR3 nucleotide sequence: TGTGCCAGCAGGCCGTGGGGGGTCCTCTATGGCTACACCTTC. The rearrangement uses TRBV27 and TRBJ1-2; tentatively, D is TRBD1 (5 bases). The CDR3 length is 14 residues. The germline gives CDR1 MNHEY, CDR2 SMNVEV (reference sequence). V dropped 6 bases and J dropped 4 bases, with 15 bases sitting between them.